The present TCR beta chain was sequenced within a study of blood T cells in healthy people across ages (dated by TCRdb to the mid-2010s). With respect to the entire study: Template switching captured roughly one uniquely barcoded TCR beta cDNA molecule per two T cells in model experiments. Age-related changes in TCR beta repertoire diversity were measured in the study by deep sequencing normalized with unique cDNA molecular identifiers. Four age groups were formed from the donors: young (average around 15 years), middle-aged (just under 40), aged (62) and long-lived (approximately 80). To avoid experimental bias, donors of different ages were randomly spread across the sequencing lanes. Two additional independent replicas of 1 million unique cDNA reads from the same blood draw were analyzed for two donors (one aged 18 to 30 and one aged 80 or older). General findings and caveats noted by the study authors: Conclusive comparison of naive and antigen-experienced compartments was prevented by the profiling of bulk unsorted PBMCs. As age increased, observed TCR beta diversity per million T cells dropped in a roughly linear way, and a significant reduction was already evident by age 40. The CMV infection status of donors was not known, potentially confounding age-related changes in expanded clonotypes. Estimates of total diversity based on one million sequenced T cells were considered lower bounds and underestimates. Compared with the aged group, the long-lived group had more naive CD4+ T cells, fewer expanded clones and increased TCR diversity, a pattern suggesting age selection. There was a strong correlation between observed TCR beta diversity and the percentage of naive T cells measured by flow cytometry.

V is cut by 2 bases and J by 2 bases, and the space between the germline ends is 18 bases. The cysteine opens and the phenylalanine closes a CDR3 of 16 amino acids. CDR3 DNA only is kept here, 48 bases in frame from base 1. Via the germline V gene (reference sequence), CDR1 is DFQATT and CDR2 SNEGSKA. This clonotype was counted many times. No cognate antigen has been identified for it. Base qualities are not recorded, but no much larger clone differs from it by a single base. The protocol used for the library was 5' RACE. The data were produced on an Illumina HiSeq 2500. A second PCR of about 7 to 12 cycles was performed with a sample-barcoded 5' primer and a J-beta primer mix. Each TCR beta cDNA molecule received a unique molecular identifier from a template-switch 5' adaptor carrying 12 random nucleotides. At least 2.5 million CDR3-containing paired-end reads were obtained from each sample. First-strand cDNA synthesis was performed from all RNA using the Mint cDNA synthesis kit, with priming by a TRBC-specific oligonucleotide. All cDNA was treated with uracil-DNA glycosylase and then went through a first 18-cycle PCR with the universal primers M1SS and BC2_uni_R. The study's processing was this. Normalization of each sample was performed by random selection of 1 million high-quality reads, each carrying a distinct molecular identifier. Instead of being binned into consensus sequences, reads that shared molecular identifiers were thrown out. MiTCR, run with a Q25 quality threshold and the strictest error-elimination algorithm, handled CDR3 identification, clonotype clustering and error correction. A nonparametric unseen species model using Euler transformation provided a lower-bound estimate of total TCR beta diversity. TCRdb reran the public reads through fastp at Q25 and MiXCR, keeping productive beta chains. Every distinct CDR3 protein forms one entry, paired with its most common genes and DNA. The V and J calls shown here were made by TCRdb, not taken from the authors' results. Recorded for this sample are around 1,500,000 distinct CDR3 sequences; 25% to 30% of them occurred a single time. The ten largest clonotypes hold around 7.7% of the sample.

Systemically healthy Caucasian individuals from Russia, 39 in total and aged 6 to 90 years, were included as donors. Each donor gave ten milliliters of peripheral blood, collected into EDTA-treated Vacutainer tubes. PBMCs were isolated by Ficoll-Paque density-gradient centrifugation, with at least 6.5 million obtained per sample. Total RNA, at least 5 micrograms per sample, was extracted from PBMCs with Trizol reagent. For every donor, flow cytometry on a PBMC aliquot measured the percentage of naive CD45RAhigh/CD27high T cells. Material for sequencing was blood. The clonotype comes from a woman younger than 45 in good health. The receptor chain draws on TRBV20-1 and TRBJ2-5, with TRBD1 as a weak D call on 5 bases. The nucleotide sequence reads TGCAGTGCTAGAACAGGAATTGCTCCATTGCAAGAGACCCAGTACTTC. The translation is CSARTGIAPLQETQYF.